This T cell receptor beta chain was identified during a study of blood T cell repertoires in COVID-19. Study in general: From the United States, Italy and Spain came samples of acute and convalescent COVID-19. T cells, B-cell-depleted T cells, or PBMCs supplied cDNA or gDNA.

Trimming cost V 4 bases and J 3 bases; bases outside gene matches: 19. CDR1 MNHEY and CDR2 SVGEGT come from the germline V gene. CDR3 length equals 20 residues. Some clones are missing from TCRdb's copy, which holds only in-frame ones; the method was immunoSEQ multiplex PCR. The table records 120,000 or so clones, about 92% of them present only once. Sequencing used peripheral blood. This TCR was recovered from a middle-aged man with active COVID-19. The gene calls are TRBV6-2 or TRBV6-3 and TRBJ2-1, with 9 positions matching TRBD1. The CDR3 bases are TGTGCCAGCAGTTCCGGCGGTTACGGTGGGACAGGGCAGTACTACAATGAGCAGTTCTTC. Its translation is CASSSGGYGGTGQYYNEQFF.